One and the same sample provided the 19 T cell receptor beta chains below, sequenced in a study of T cells in Graves' hyperthyroidism and ophthalmopathy. Amplification targeted TCR beta CDR3 regions from RNA transcripts. With the HTBI primer set, the TCR CDR3 went through a first round of RT-PCR. One entry per CDR3 protein results from TCRdb running MiXCR on the multiplex PCR reads. The data contain 250,000 to 300,000 distinct CDR3 sequences, just over 14% of them singletons. The material sequenced was blood. All receptors derive from a woman in her forties with Graves' hyperthyroidism that later progressed to Graves' ophthalmopathy.

In its sample, this clonotype was seen many times. V is TRBV6-1 and J is TRBJ2-5, with 11 positions matching TRBD2. The CDR3 sequence is 17 residues long. From germline, CDR1 is MNHNS and CDR2 SASEGT. V was clipped by 5 bases and J by 4 bases; unmatched bases: 12. The CDR3 DNA reads as TGTGCCAGCAGTAAAATAGCGGGAGGGGTATTGGTAGAGACCCAGTACTTC. It specifies CASSKIAGGVLVETQYF.

This clonotype was recorded many times. The genes are TRBV6-5 and TRBJ2-5, with a tentative D call TRBD1 (5 bases). V dropped 3 bases and J dropped 1 base, with 12 bases sitting between them. Germline V gene sequence: CDR1 MNHEY, CDR2 SVGAGI. This CDR3 has 15 residues. Here the CDR3 DNA reads TGTGCCAGCAGTTATACAGGCAGCCCCCAAGAGACCCAGTACTTC. This gives the protein CASSYTGSPQETQYF.

As regards this clonotype: A junction end diverges from the germline sequence, so it may reflect a read error. V usage is TRBV10-2 and J usage is TRBJ1-3; possibly TRBD1 for D (6 bases). CDR3 length: 16 residues. CDR1 and CDR2 from the germline V gene are WSHSY and SAAADI. In nucleotides, the CDR3 is TGCGCCAGCAGAGAATCCGGGGGGGGGCGCGGAAACACCGTATATTTT. It encodes CASRESGGGRGNTVYF.

This clonotype was counted only a few times. The chain combines TRBV27 with TRBJ2-3; TRBD2 matches at 14 bases. V was clipped by 5 bases and J by 3 bases; unmatched bases: 10. There are 18 residues in the CDR3. From germline, CDR1 is MNHEY and CDR2 SMNVEV (reference sequence). CDR3 nucleotide sequence: TGTGCCAGCAGTCCACAAGGACTAGCGGGAGGATCGACAGATACGCAGTATTTT. Translation gives CASSPQGLAGGSTDTQYF.

This clonotype occurred many times. This chain joins TRBV5-1 and TRBJ1-1; D is perhaps TRBD1 (5 bases). CDR1 is SGHRS, CDR2 YFSETQ, per germline. There are 15 residues in the CDR3. V shed 5 bases and J shed 4 bases, with 18 bases lying between them. The CDR3 sequence: CASSRTHERGTEAFF. Written as DNA, the CDR3 is TGCGCCAGCAGTCGGACACACGAAAGAGGCACTGAAGCTTTCTTT.

This clonotype was recorded at least ten times. The rearrangement joins TRBV11-3 to TRBJ2-3; D is ambiguous. CDR1 is SGHNT, CDR2 YENEEA, per germline. V was trimmed by 1 base and J by 6 bases, leaving 11 bases between them. CDR3 size: 14 residues. The CDR3 is CASSLGGTRDTQYF. CDR3 nucleotide sequence: TGTGCCAGCAGCTTAGGTGGTACTCGGGATACGCAGTATTTT.

The chain recombines TRBV2 with TRBJ1-1; the D gene is possibly TRBD1 (5 bases). Trimming pared 6 bases from V and 3 bases from J, leaving 14 bases between. This CDR3 has 14 amino acids. Germline V gene lookup returns CDR1 SNHLY and CDR2 FYNNEI. CDR3 sequence: CASRATLGDTEAFF. The CDR3 nucleotides are TGTGCCAGCAGGGCTACCTTGGGGGACACTGAAGCTTTCTTT. The full variable domain, its missing parts supplied by reference TRBV2 and TRBJ1-1, is EPEVTQTPSHQVTQMGQEVILRCVPISNHLYFYWYRQILGQKVEFLVSFYNNEISEKSEIFDDQFSVERPDGSNFTLKIRSTKLEDSAMYFCASRATLGDTEAFFGQGTRLTVV.

The chain is built from TRBV4-1 and TRBJ2-7, with TRBD2 as a possible D gene (6 bases). CDR3 size: 15 residues. With 3 bases removed from V and 4 bases from J, the gap between germline ends came to 16 bases. Germline V gives CDR1 MGHRA, CDR2 YSYEKL. The chain's CDR3 is CASSQLARIEYEQYF. CDR3 nucleotides: TGCGCCAGCAGCCAGCTAGCGAGGATAGAATACGAGCAGTACTTC.

This clonotype was observed a few times. This sequence joins TRBV19 and TRBJ1-1; D might be TRBD1 (5 bases). The CDR3 runs to 14 residues. V lost 7 bases and J 5 bases, leaving 17 bases between the germline ends. Germline loops: CDR1 LNHDA, CDR2 SQIVND (reference sequence). CDR3: CASKTQGVRTEAFF. The CDR3 DNA follows: TGTGCCAGTAAGACCCAGGGAGTGAGGACTGAAGCTTTCTTT.

This clonotype was counted ten times or more. The J gene is TRBJ1-5, the V gene TRBV20-1; D call uncertain. Germline V CDR1 and CDR2: DFQATT, SNEGSKA (reference sequence). V lost 3 bases and J 0 bases, leaving 3 bases between the germline ends. This CDR3 contains 12 residues. This CDR3 reads CSARISNQPQHF. CDR3 nucleotide sequence: TGCAGTGCTAGGATTAGCAATCAGCCCCAGCATTTT.

This clonotype appeared many times. The genes are TRBV15 and TRBJ2-3; 8 bases line up with TRBD2. The V gene end was trimmed by 0 bases and the J gene end by 6 bases; junction bases not matched to a gene: 11. CDR3 length: 17 amino acids. The germline V gene encodes CDR1 LNHNV and CDR2 YYDKDF (reference sequence). CDR3 protein: CATSRDRGLADPDTQYF. The DNA for the CDR3 is TGTGCCACCAGCAGAGATAGAGGACTAGCAGACCCGGATACGCAGTATTTT.

Many counts were recorded for this clonotype. The rearrangement uses TRBV2 and TRBJ2-2, with TRBD2 matching 7 bases. The CDR3 sequence is 14 residues long. The J segment lost 2 bases and the V segment lost 8 bases, leaving 5 bases of the junction unmatched. Germline CDR1 SNHLY, CDR2 FYNNEI. CDR3 amino acids: CASQTSRNTGELFF. The CDR3 bases are TGTGCCAGCCAGACTAGCAGAAACACCGGGGAGCTGTTTTTT.

A few counts support this clonotype. A much larger clone sits a single nucleotide away, making a read error possible. The chain uses TRBV28 and TRBJ1-5, with no clear D. Germline CDR1 and CDR2: MDHEN and SYDVKM. Trimming took off 5 bases at V and 2 bases at J, with 16 bases between the two ends. There are 16 residues in the CDR3. CDR3 DNA sequence: TGTGCCAGCAGTACCCCAGGCAGCCATGGCAATCAGCCCCAGCATTTT. This translates into CASSTPGSHGNQPQHF.

V and J are TRBV19 and TRBJ2-1; unclear D gene. Trimming took 5 bases from V and 4 from J, leaving 12 bases between them. Germline CDR1 is LNHDA and CDR2 is SQIVND (reference sequence). CDR3 length: 14 amino acids. The chain's CDR3 is CASSAEINYNEQFF. For the CDR3, the DNA is TGTGCCAGTAGTGCGGAGATTAATTACAATGAGCAGTTCTTC.

This clonotype was picked up a small number of times. The CDR3 loop reads CSAFSRFGETQYF. The DNA of the CDR3 is TGCAGTGCTTTTTCTAGATTCGGAGAGACCCAGTACTTC. The chain has TRBV20-1 and TRBJ2-5; D is uncertain. Trimming stripped 5 bases from V and 4 bases from J, with 14 bases between. This CDR3 is built from 13 residues. In germline, CDR1 is DFQATT, CDR2 SNEGSKA (reference sequence).

This clonotype was seen repeatedly, ten times or more. V and J are TRBV28 and TRBJ2-7; D is possibly TRBD1 or TRBD2 (6 bases each). Germline V lookup: CDR1 MDHEN, CDR2 SYDVKM. V was shortened by 7 bases and J by 4 bases, with 23 bases between the two germline ends. This CDR3 contains 16 residues. Here the CDR3 DNA reads TGTGCCAGCACCCCCCGCCCCTGGGGGGCGAAGTACGAGCAGTACTTC. Translated: CASTPRPWGAKYEQYF.

There are many counts of this clonotype. CDR3 nucleotide sequence: TGTGCCTGGAGAGGGGGCGGGGGTGGCTACACCTTC. This encodes CAWRGGGGGYTF. The chain links TRBV30 to TRBJ1-2; TRBD1 aligns across 7 bases. This CDR3 has 12 amino acids. Germline CDR1 is GTSNPN and CDR2 is SVGIG (reference sequence). J gave up 7 bases and V 3 bases, and 5 bases lay outside the gene matches.

This clonotype was observed at least ten times. This chain connects TRBV20-1 to TRBJ1-6, with D perhaps TRBD1 (6 bases). The germline V gene has CDR1 DFQATT and CDR2 SNEGSKA (reference sequence). Trimming took off 1 base at V and 6 bases at J, with 16 bases between the two ends. The CDR3 loop spans 16 amino acids. The CDR3 spells CSARAAVRGSNSPLHF. Written as DNA, the CDR3 is TGCAGTGCTAGAGCCGCGGTCAGGGGCTCTAATTCACCCCTCCACTTT.

This clonotype was seen at least ten times. This sequence joins TRBV2 and TRBJ2-3; D call uncertain. This CDR3 comprises 11 residues. Trimming took off 6 bases at V and 2 bases at J, with 3 bases between the two ends. Germline CDR1 and CDR2: SNHLY and FYNNEI. The DNA of the CDR3 is TGTGCCAGCAGCAACACAGATACGCAGTATTTT. Translation: CASSNTDTQYF.